These 7 T cell receptor beta chains were sequenced from one sample in a study of cytomegalovirus exposure and HLA in healthy donors. Here immunoSEQ multiplex PCR was the method, and the copy in TCRdb shows in-frame clones only, minus some. The table has 120,000 or so clones, more than 70% seen once. Sequenced material: PBMCs. The receptor source for this set is a man between 18 and 29 years old in good health and CMV-seronegative.

Details on this clone: This sample also contains other DNA sequences that code for the same CDR3. The chain joins TRBV6-5 to TRBJ2-7; 7 positions agree with TRBD1. This CDR3 has 13 residues. Germline assignment: CDR1 MNHEY and CDR2 SVGAGI. The trim removed 6 bases at V and 0 bases at J, leaving 2 bases unmatched. The DNA of the CDR3 is TGTGCCAGCAGCAGGGGGAGCTCCTACGAGCAGTACTTC. It yields the protein CASSRGSSYEQYF.

The chain uses TRBV19 and TRBJ1-2; 9 positions match TRBD1. The J segment lost 8 bases and the V segment lost 5 bases, leaving 12 bases of the junction unmatched. The length of the CDR3 is 15 residues. Germline V gene lookup returns CDR1 LNHDA and CDR2 SQIVND (reference sequence). CDR3 amino acids: CASSPTGQGFVGYTF. The CDR3 bases are TGTGCCAGTAGTCCCACGGGACAGGGCTTCGTCGGCTACACCTTC.

This clone was detected a few times. The chain links TRBV9 to TRBJ1-2; unclear D gene. The CDR3 is 13 amino acids. V lost 0 bases and J lost 2, with 5 bases in between. Germline V CDR1 and CDR2: SGDLS, YYNGEE. This CDR3 is CASSVDGNYGYTF. The CDR3 DNA reads TGTGCCAGCAGCGTAGACGGGAACTATGGCTACACCTTC.

The DNA for the CDR3 is TGTGCCAGCAGCACCGCCCGCATTGTCGGGAACACTGAAGCTTTCTTT. This encodes CASSTARIVGNTEAFF. The chain combines TRBV21-1 with TRBJ1-1. TRBV21-1 is listed as a pseudogene. This CDR3 has 16 amino acids.

This clone was picked up one time. This chain connects TRBV7-9 to TRBJ2-1, with TRBD2 matching over 7 bases. The CDR3 is 16 amino acids. V shed 5 bases, J shed 8 bases, and the junction held 15 bases outside the gene matches. Germline CDR1 SEHNR, CDR2 FQNEAQ (reference sequence). CDR3 region: CASSPRGGEVWDEQFF. As DNA, the CDR3 is TGTGCCAGCAGCCCCCGGGGAGGGGAGGTATGGGATGAGCAGTTCTTC.

The genes are TRBV11-2 and TRBJ2-1; D may be TRBD2 (6 bases). V lost 0 bases to trimming and J lost 3 bases, with 9 bases between them. Germline CDR1 and CDR2: SGHAT and FQNNGV. The CDR3 extends over 15 amino acids. CDR3 in DNA: TGTGCCAGCAGCTTAGATCGACTAGTCTACAATGAGCAGTTCTTC. Translating gives CASSLDRLVYNEQFF. Drawing the rest from reference TRBV11-2 and TRBJ2-1, the complete variable domain is EAGVAQSPRYKIIEKRQSVAFWCNPISGHATLYWYQQILGQGPKLLIQFQNNGVVDDSQLPKDRFSAERLKGVDSTLKIQPAKLEDSAVYLCASSLDRLVYNEQFFGPGTRLTVL.

V gene TRBV30 combines with J gene TRBJ1-3; 11 nucleotides match TRBD1. The CDR3 spans 18 residues. V gave up 3 bases and J gave up 0 bases; unmatched junction bases: 10. Germline assignment: CDR1 GTSNPN and CDR2 SVGIG (reference sequence). The CDR3 DNA follows: TGTGCCTGGAGCTCAACCCGGACAGGGGGCGCCTCTGGAAACACCATATATTTT. This gives the protein CAWSSTRTGGASGNTIYF. Based on the CDR3 plus reference TRBV30 and TRBJ1-3, the full variable domain is SQTIHQWPATLVQPVGSPLSLECTVEGTSNPNLYWYRQAAGRGLQLLFYSVGIGQISSEVPQNLSASRPQDRQFILSSKKLLLSDSGFYLCAWSSTRTGGASGNTIYFGEGSWLTVV.